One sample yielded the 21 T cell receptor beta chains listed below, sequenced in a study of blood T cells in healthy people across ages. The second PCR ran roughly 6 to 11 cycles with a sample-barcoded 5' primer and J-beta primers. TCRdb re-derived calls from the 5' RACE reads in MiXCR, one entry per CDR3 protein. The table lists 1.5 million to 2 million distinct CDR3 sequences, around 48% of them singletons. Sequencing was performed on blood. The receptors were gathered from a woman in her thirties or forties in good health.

The chain's CDR3 is CASSLTSGGNQETQYF. DNA for the CDR3: TGCGCCAGCAGCCTGACTAGCGGGGGGAATCAAGAGACCCAGTACTTC. The genes are TRBV5-1 and TRBJ2-5; TRBD2 agrees at 13 bases. CDR3 size: 16 residues. V lost 4 bases and J lost 2; bases outside the gene matches: 5. From germline, CDR1 is SGHRS and CDR2 YFSETQ.

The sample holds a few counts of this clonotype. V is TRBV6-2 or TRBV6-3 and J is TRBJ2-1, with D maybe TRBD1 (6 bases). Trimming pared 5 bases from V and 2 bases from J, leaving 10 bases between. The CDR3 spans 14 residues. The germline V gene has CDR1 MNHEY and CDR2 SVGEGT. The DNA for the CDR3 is TGTGCCAGCAGTCAACAGGGAGCCTACAATGAGCAGTTCTTC. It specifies CASSQQGAYNEQFF.

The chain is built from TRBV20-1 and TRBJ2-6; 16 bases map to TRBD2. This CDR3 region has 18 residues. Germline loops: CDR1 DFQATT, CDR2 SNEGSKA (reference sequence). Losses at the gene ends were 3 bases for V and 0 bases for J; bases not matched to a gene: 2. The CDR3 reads CSARGLAGGSSGANVLTF. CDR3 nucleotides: TGCAGTGCTAGGGGACTAGCGGGGGGGAGCTCTGGGGCCAACGTCCTGACTTTC.

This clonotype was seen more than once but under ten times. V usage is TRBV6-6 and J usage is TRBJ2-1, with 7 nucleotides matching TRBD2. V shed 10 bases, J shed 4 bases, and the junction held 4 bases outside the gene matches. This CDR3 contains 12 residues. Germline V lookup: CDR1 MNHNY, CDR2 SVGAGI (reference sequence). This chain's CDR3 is CATWGGYNEQFF. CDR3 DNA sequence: TGTGCCACATGGGGGGGATACAATGAGCAGTTCTTC.

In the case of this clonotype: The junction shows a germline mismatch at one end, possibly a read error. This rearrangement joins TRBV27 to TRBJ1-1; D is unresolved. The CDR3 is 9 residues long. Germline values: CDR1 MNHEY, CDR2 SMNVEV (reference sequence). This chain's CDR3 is CPEGTEAFF. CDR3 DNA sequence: TGCCCTGAGGGCACTGAAGCTTTCTTT.

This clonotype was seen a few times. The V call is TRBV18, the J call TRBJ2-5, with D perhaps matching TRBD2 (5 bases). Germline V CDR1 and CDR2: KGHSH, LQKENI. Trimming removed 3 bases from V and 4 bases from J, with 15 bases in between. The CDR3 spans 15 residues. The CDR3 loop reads CASSPREGFRETQYF. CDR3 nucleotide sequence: TGTGCCAGCTCACCCCGTGAGGGTTTTCGAGAGACCCAGTACTTC.

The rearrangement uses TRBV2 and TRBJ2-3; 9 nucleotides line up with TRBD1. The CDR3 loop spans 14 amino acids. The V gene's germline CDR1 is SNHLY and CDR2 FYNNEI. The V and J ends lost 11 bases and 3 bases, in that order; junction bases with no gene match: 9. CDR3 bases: TGTGCCGGATCCTCGGGACAGGGAACAGATACGCAGTATTTT. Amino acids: CAGSSGQGTDTQYF.

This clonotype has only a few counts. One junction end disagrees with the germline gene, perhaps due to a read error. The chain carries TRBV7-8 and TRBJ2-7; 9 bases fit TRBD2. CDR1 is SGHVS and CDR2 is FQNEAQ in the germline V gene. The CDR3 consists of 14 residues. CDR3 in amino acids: CASSSREGSYEQYF. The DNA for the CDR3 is TGCGCCAGCAGCTCGCGGGAGGGGTCCTACGAGCAGTACTTC.

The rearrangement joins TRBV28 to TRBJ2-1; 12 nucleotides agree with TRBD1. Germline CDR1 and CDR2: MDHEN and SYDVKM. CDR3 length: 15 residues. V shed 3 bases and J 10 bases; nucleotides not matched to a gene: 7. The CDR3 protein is CASSLPGQGAGEQFF. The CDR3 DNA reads TGTGCCAGCAGTTTGCCGGGACAGGGGGCTGGGGAGCAGTTCTTC.

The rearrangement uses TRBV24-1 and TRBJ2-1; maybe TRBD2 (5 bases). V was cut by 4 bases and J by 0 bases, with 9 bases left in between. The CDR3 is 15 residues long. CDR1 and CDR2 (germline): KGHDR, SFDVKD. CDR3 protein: CATSEVGGSYNEQFF. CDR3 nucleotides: TGTGCCACCAGTGAGGTCGGAGGCTCCTACAATGAGCAGTTCTTC.

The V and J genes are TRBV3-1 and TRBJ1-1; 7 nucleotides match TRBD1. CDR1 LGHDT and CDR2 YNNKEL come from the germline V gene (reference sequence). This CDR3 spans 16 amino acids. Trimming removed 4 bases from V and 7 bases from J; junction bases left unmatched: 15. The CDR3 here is CASSPGTAAGRNEAFF. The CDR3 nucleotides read TGTGCCAGCAGCCCGGGGACAGCCGCAGGACGGAATGAAGCTTTCTTT.

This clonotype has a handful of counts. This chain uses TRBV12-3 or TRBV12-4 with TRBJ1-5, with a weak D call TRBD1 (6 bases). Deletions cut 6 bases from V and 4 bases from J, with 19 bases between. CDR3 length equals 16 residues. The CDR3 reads CASRLAFDRRNQPQHF. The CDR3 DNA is TGTGCCAGCAGGCTTGCCTTTGACAGGAGGAATCAGCCCCAGCATTTT.

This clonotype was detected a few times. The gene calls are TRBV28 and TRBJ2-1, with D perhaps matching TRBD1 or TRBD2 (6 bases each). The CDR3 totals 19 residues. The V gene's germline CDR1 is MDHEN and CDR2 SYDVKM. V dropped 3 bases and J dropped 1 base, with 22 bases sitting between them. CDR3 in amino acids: CASSFWGKGGLRSYNEQFF. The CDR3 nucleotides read TGTGCCAGCAGTTTTTGGGGGAAGGGGGGCCTAAGGTCCTACAATGAGCAGTTCTTC.

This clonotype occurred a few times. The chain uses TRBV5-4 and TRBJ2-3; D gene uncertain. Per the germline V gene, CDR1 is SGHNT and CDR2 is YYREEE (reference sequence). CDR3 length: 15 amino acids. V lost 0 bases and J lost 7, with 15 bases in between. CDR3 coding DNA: TGTGCCAGCAGCTTGGCCGGTTCACTTTCCAATACGCAGTATTTT. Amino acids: CASSLAGSLSNTQYF.

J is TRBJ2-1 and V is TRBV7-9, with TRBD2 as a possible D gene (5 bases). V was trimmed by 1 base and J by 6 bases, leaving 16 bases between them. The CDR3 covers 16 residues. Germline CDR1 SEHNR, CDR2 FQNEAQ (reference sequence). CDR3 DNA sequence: TGTGCCAGCAGCTTAGTGGTTCCAGGAGGTTCCAATGAGCAGTTCTTC. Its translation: CASSLVVPGGSNEQFF.

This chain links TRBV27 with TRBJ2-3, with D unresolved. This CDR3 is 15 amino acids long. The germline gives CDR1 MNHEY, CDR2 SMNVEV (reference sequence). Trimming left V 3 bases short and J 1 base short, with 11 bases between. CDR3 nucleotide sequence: TGTGCCAGCAGTTTTGGCTTAAAGCGCACAGATACGCAGTATTTT. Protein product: CASSFGLKRTDTQYF.

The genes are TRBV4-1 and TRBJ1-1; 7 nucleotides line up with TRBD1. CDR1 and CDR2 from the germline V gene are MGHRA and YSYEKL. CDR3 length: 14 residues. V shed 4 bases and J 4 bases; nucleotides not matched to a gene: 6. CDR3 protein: CASSRSQGGTEAFF. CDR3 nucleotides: TGCGCCAGCAGCCGATCGCAGGGGGGCACTGAAGCTTTCTTT.

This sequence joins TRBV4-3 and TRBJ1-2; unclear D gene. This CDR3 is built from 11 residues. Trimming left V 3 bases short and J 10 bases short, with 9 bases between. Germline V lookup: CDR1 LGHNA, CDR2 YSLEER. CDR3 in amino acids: CASSHTGDYTF. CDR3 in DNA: TGCGCCAGCAGCCATACGGGCGACTACACCTTC.

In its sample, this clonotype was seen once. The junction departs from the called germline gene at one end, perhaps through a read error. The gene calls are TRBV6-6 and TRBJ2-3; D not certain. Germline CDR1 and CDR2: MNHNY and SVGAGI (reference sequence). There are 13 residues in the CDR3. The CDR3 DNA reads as TGTGCCAGCAGTTACTGGAGCACAGATACGCGGTATTTT. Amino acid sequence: CASSYWSTDTRYF.

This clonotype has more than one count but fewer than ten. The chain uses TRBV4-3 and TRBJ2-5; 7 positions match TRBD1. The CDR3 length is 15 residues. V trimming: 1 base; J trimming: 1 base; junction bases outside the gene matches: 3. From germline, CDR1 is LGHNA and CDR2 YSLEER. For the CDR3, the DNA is TGCGCCAGCAGCCAAGGTCGGACAGGCCAAGAGACCCAGTACTTC. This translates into CASSQGRTGQETQYF.

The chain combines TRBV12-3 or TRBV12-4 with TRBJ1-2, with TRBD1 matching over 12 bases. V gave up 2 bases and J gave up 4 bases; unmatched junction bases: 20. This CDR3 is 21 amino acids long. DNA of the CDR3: TGTGCCAGCAGTTTATCGCTCCACGGGGGCCTTTGGGGACAGGGGGCCTATGGCTACACCTTC. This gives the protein CASSLSLHGGLWGQGAYGYTF.